One sample yielded the 26 T cell receptor beta chains listed below, sequenced in a study of persistence of HIV-infected CD4 T cells. This was the immunoSEQ version 4 assay in survey mode. Generated by immunoSEQ multiplex PCR, the TCRdb table keeps only in-frame clones and is missing some. The sample has roughly 60,000 clones, about 77% seen once. The stimulus was an HIV-1 Gag 15-mer peptide pool, 0.85 to 1 ug/peptide/mL. CD40L-negative CD69-negative CD45RO-high memory CD4+ T cells were sorted as populations depleted of antigen-responding cells. No antigen has been assigned to these receptors. The source material was CD4+ T cells sorted from PBMCs after approximately 19-hour stimulation, sampled from a patient who received antiretroviral therapy. All receptors come from an adult man with HIV who was CMV-seropositive.

This chain links TRBV7-9 with TRBJ2-7; weak D call: TRBD1 (7 bases). The ends were cut back, 5 bases at V and 3 bases at J, with 14 bases in the middle. Germline-derived CDR1 and CDR2 are SEHNR and FQNEAQ (reference sequence). The CDR3 covers 14 residues. For the CDR3, the DNA is TGTGCCAGCAGCAGCTACAGGGGACTCTACGAGCAGTACTTC. Translated, it gives CASSSYRGLYEQYF.

V and J are TRBV3-1 (or the pseudogene TRBV3-2) and TRBJ2-3; a weak D match, TRBD2 (6 bases). CDR3 length equals 14 residues. Germline assignment: CDR1 LGHDT and CDR2 YNNKEL (reference sequence). The ends were cut back, 3 bases at V and 9 bases at J, with 16 bases in the middle. CDR3 in DNA: TGTGCCAGCAGCCAGAAGACTAGGACGGGGACGCAGTATTTT. It translates to CASSQKTRTGTQYF.

This sequence joins TRBV5-1 and TRBJ1-3; D is uncertain. CDR3 length equals 15 residues. Trimming pared 1 base from V and 1 base from J, leaving 9 bases between. CDR1 is SGHRS and CDR2 is YFSETQ in the germline V gene. Here the CDR3 reads CASSLNSRSGNTIYF. The CDR3 coding sequence is TGCGCCAGCAGCTTGAATTCTCGGTCTGGAAACACCATATATTTT.

This clone turned up a few times. This sequence joins TRBV10-3 and TRBJ1-1, with TRBD1 as a possible D gene (6 bases). The germline gives CDR1 ENHRY, CDR2 SYGVKD. The V gene lost 7 bases and the J gene lost 4 bases, with 10 bases spanning the gap. There are 12 residues in the CDR3. In DNA, the CDR3 is TGTGCCATCAATCAGGGGACCACTGAAGCTTTCTTT. As protein: CAINQGTTEAFF.

The rearrangement uses TRBV6-1 and TRBJ1-1; 7 bases are shared with TRBD1. V lost 0 bases, J lost 4 bases, and 8 bases stayed unmatched. The germline V gene encodes CDR1 MNHNS and CDR2 SASEGT. This CDR3 is 16 amino acids long. The CDR3 protein is CASSEAGRGRSTEAFF. CDR3 bases: TGTGCCAGCAGTGAAGCGGGTAGGGGGCGAAGCACTGAAGCTTTCTTT.

This rearrangement joins TRBV4-1 to TRBJ2-2; D perhaps matches TRBD1 (5 bases). This CDR3 is built from 14 residues. The germline V and J ends were trimmed by 4 bases and 4 bases, with 10 bases remaining between them. Germline-derived CDR1 and CDR2 are MGHRA and YSYEKL. CDR3 DNA sequence: TGCGCCAGCAGCCCGACAGAGAGCACCGGGGAGCTGTTTTTT. Translated, it gives CASSPTESTGELFF.

The J gene is TRBJ2-2, the V gene TRBV19, with TRBD1 identical over 8 bases. CDR1 and CDR2 (germline): LNHDA, SQIVND (reference sequence). With 6 bases clipped from V and 3 bases from J, the junction kept 6 bases outside the gene matches. This CDR3 comprises 15 residues. DNA of the CDR3: TGTGCCAGTAGGCCGGGACAGGAATACACCGGGGAGCTGTTTTTT. Amino acids: CASRPGQEYTGELFF.

The chain has TRBV27 and TRBJ1-1; TRBD1 aligns across 8 bases. The V gene's germline CDR1 is MNHEY and CDR2 SMNVEV (reference sequence). The CDR3 has 15 amino acids. J lost 1 base, V lost 7 bases, and 8 bases had no gene match. Here the CDR3 DNA reads TGTGCCAGCACCCCGGACAGGGTAAAGAACACTGAAGCTTTCTTT. It translates to CASTPDRVKNTEAFF.

V gene TRBV4-1 combines with J gene TRBJ2-2, with D hard to call. The CDR3 totals 17 residues. Trimming removed 2 bases at V and 6 bases at J, with 19 bases between. Per the germline V gene, CDR1 is MGHRA and CDR2 is YSYEKL. The DNA of the CDR3 is TGCGCCAGCAGCCAACTATCAGGAATGTATCTTGCCGGGGAGCTGTTTTTT. This codes for CASSQLSGMYLAGELFF.

A few counts support this clone. The CDR3 is CASSPGRESWAQYF. The CDR3 nucleotides are TGTGCCAGCTCACCAGGCAGGGAGAGTTGGGCGCAGTATTTT. This rearrangement joins TRBV18 to TRBJ2-3; D is possibly TRBD1 or TRBD2 (5 bases each). Between the trimmed V and J ends, which lost 2 bases and 10 bases, there was a span of 16 bases. The CDR3 has 14 residues. Germline values: CDR1 KGHSH, CDR2 LQKENI.

This clone was found a few times. This sequence joins TRBV24-1 and TRBJ2-7; 7 nucleotides align to TRBD1. CDR1 and CDR2 (germline): KGHDR, SFDVKD. The CDR3 spans 16 residues. J was trimmed by 0 bases and V by 5 bases; bases with no gene match: 9. CDR3 DNA: TGTGCCACCAGTGGGGATAAGACAGGGAACTCCTACGAGCAGTACTTC. Protein sequence: CATSGDKTGNSYEQYF.

The chain joins TRBV6-5 to TRBJ1-3; tentative D call: TRBD1 (6 bases). The CDR3 is 14 residues long. V was clipped by 6 bases and J by 4 bases, with 13 bases between them. CDR1 is MNHEY, CDR2 SVGAGI, per germline. Here the CDR3 reads CASSLTGPGNTIYF. The CDR3 DNA sequence: TGTGCCAGCAGCCTGACAGGTCCCGGAAACACCATATATTTT.

Here the CDR3 reads CASSPQPNYGYTF. The CDR3 nucleotides are TGTGCCAGCAGCCCCCAGCCTAACTATGGCTACACCTTC. V gene TRBV14 combines with J gene TRBJ1-2; D gene ambiguous. Trimming removed 4 bases at V and 0 bases at J, with 6 bases between. The germline V gene encodes CDR1 SGHDN and CDR2 FVKESK. The CDR3 consists of 13 residues.

The chain uses TRBV5-1 and TRBJ2-7, with D unclear. Looked up from germline, CDR1 is SGHRS and CDR2 is YFSETQ. This CDR3 is 14 amino acids long. Trimming cost V 1 base and J 5 bases, with 13 bases left between them. The chain's CDR3 is CASSLRSGRDEQYF. Here the CDR3 DNA reads TGCGCCAGCAGCTTGAGATCTGGACGGGACGAGCAGTACTTC.

The chain links TRBV11-2 to TRBJ2-2; D remains ambiguous. The germline V gene encodes CDR1 SGHAT and CDR2 FQNNGV. V was pared by 5 bases and J by 6 bases, with 13 bases between. This CDR3 has 14 amino acids. Written as DNA, the CDR3 is TGTGCCAGCAGCCTAATGACGGCGGCCGGGGAGCTGTTTTTT. It translates to CASSLMTAAGELFF.

This sequence joins TRBV3-1 (or the pseudogene TRBV3-2) and TRBJ1-2; perhaps TRBD1 as D (6 bases). Trimming took off 5 bases at V and 5 bases at J, with 9 bases between the two ends. Germline V CDR1 and CDR2: LGHDT, YNNKEL (reference sequence). The CDR3 length is 12 residues. CDR3 protein: CASSYRDYGYTF. CDR3 coding DNA: TGTGCCAGCAGCTACAGGGATTATGGCTACACCTTC.

The V gene is TRBV6-5, the J gene TRBJ1-6, with 9 bases fitting TRBD1. The CDR3 consists of 14 residues. The germline gives CDR1 MNHEY, CDR2 SVGAGI. Unmatched junction bases numbered 0, after V lost 0 bases and J lost 9 bases. The CDR3 DNA sequence: TGTGCCAGCAGTTACTCGGACAGGGGTTCACCCCTCCACTTT. The encoded protein is CASSYSDRGSPLHF.

The chain combines TRBV7-9 with TRBJ2-3; D not resolved. There are 15 residues in the CDR3. With 1 base removed from V and 0 bases from J, the gap between germline ends came to 8 bases. Per germline, CDR1 SEHNR and CDR2 FQNEAQ (reference sequence). The DNA for the CDR3 is TGTGCCAGCAGCTTAGATCCGGTGAGCACAGATACGCAGTATTTT. This translates into CASSLDPVSTDTQYF. Full variable domain (outside the CDR3, taken from reference TRBV7-9 and TRBJ2-3): DTGVSQNPRHKITKRGQNVTFRCDPISEHNRLYWYRQTLGQGPEFLTYFQNEAQLEKSRLLSDRFSAERPKGSFSTLEIQRTEQGDSAMYLCASSLDPVSTDTQYFGPGTRLTVL.

The chain employs TRBV3-1 (or the pseudogene TRBV3-2) and TRBJ1-1; tentatively, D is TRBD1 (5 bases). Per germline, CDR1 LGHDT and CDR2 YNNKEL (reference sequence). The CDR3 loop spans 11 amino acids. V dropped 0 bases and J dropped 11 bases, with 7 bases sitting between them. CDR3 region: CASSQEGEAFF. The CDR3 DNA sequence: TGTGCCAGCAGCCAAGAAGGGGAGGCTTTCTTT.

Of note for this clone: The same CDR3 also results from other DNA sequences found in this sample. V and J are TRBV6-5 and TRBJ1-2; no reliable D call. This CDR3 has 14 residues. In germline, CDR1 is MNHEY, CDR2 SVGAGI. The V end was cut by 2 bases, the J end by 2 bases, with 9 bases between. The CDR3 bases are TGTGCCAGCAGTTACCGCGCGGGGAACTATGGCTACACCTTC. Its translation is CASSYRAGNYGYTF.

The sample holds a few counts of this clone. This rearrangement joins TRBV29-1 to TRBJ1-2, with 8 bases fitting TRBD1. The V gene's germline CDR1 is SQVTM and CDR2 ANQGSEA. This CDR3 has 16 amino acids. V shed 0 bases, J shed 5 bases, and the junction held 11 bases outside the gene matches. CDR3 nucleotides: TGCAGCGTTGAAGATCCGTCCAGGGGGCCGGGGTATGGCTACACCTTC. Protein: CSVEDPSRGPGYGYTF.

This clone turned up a few times. This chain links TRBV20-1 with TRBJ1-3; D is unclear. Trimming shortened V by 3 bases and J by 5 bases, and 20 bases separated the two germline ends. The CDR3 extends over 16 amino acids. Germline V lookup: CDR1 DFQATT, CDR2 SNEGSKA (reference sequence). CDR3 sequence reads: CSASLEGLSVRNTIYF. The CDR3, as DNA: TGCAGTGCTAGTCTTGAGGGATTGTCGGTTAGAAACACCATATATTTT.

A note on this clone: In the same sample, other DNA sequences code for this CDR3. The chain joins TRBV18 to TRBJ1-5, with TRBD1 as a possible D gene (5 bases). Germline CDR1 is KGHSH and CDR2 is LQKENI. V lost 2 bases, J lost 2 bases, and 7 bases lay in between. This CDR3 has 14 amino acids. CDR3 nucleotides: TGTGCCAGCTCACCAGGGGGACGCAATCAGCCCCAGCATTTT. It encodes CASSPGGRNQPQHF.

The rearrangement joins TRBV4-2 to TRBJ2-1; D gene uncertain. The CDR3 runs to 17 residues. The V end was cut by 0 bases, the J end by 3 bases, with 15 bases between. Germline V gives CDR1 LGHNA, CDR2 YNFKEQ. CDR3 region: CASSQDGAATVYNEQFF. CDR3 nucleotides: TGTGCCAGCAGCCAAGATGGCGCCGCGACGGTCTACAATGAGCAGTTCTTC.

The V call is TRBV11-2, the J call TRBJ1-2; D unresolved. This CDR3 contains 16 residues. CDR1 and CDR2 from the germline V gene are SGHAT and FQNNGV. The ends were cut back, 5 bases at V and 7 bases at J, with 23 bases in the middle. The CDR3 reads CASSDDRGGGNGGYTF. The CDR3 DNA reads as TGTGCCAGCAGCGACGACCGAGGTGGAGGGAACGGTGGCTACACCTTC.

The chain couples TRBV18 to TRBJ2-7; D is unresolved. CDR3 size: 14 residues. The V gene lost 8 bases and the J gene lost 5 bases, with 19 bases spanning the gap. CDR1 KGHSH and CDR2 LQKENI come from the germline V gene. Here the CDR3 reads CASTLDGRSNEQYF. The CDR3 DNA sequence: TGTGCCAGCACCCTCGACGGCCGGTCGAACGAGCAGTACTTC.